These 3 T cell receptor beta chains were sequenced from one sample in a study of regulatory T cells in long-lasting Graves disease. Construction of TCR beta libraries relied on iRepertoire HTBI primers and on Arm-PCR targeting CDR3 regions. TCRdb reprocessed the multiplex PCR reads with MiXCR, giving one entry per CDR3 protein. The top ten clones hold roughly 27% of a sample with roughly 350,000 distinct CDR3 sequences, 16% of them seen once. Sample time point: newly diagnosed GD, antithyroid drugs for less than 3 months. RNA from PBMCs was the source of the TCR library. The same data also contributed to another study, on T cells in Graves' hyperthyroidism and ophthalmopathy.

The input for sequencing was peripheral blood mononuclear cells (PBMCs), taken at new diagnosis, from a patient treated with antithyroid drugs. These receptors all come from a middle-aged man with Graves disease.

A few counts support this clonotype. The gene calls are TRBV3-1 and TRBJ2-7; no definite D call. V was clipped by 3 bases and J by 6 bases, with 21 bases between them. The germline V gene encodes CDR1 LGHDT and CDR2 YNNKEL (reference sequence). The CDR3 contains 16 residues. The CDR3 DNA sequence: TGTGCCAGCAGCCAGGGAATCGCCGTGATCGGGTCCGAGCAGTACTTC. Protein sequence: CASSQGIAVIGSEQYF.

The V gene is TRBV7-9, the J gene TRBJ2-7, with 12 nucleotides matching TRBD1. The CDR3 spans 16 residues. The J segment lost 6 bases and the V segment lost 4 bases, leaving 10 bases of the junction unmatched. The germline gives CDR1 SEHNR, CDR2 FQNEAQ (reference sequence). CDR3 sequence reads: CASSSTPGQGAVEQYF. CDR3 coding DNA: TGTGCCAGCAGCTCGACCCCGGGACAGGGGGCGGTCGAGCAGTACTTC. Complete variable domain (other parts from reference TRBV7-9 and TRBJ2-7): DTGVSQNPRHKITKRGQNVTFRCDPISEHNRLYWYRQTLGQGPEFLTYFQNEAQLEKSRLLSDRFSAERPKGSFSTLEIQRTEQGDSAMYLCASSSTPGQGAVEQYFGPGTRLTVT.

This clonotype has more than one count but fewer than ten. V is TRBV2 and J is TRBJ2-3; 7 bases agree with TRBD2. The CDR3 covers 14 residues. Trimming took 8 bases from V and 2 from J; bases not matched to a gene: 7. Germline V gives CDR1 SNHLY, CDR2 FYNNEI. CDR3 sequence reads: CASGREGTTDTQYF. The CDR3 DNA reads as TGTGCCAGCGGTAGGGAGGGGACCACAGATACGCAGTATTTT. The whole variable domain, filled in from reference TRBV2 and TRBJ2-3, reads EPEVTQTPSHQVTQMGQEVILRCVPISNHLYFYWYRQILGQKVEFLVSFYNNEISEKSEIFDDQFSVERPDGSNFTLKIRSTKLEDSAMYFCASGREGTTDTQYFGPGTRLTVL.